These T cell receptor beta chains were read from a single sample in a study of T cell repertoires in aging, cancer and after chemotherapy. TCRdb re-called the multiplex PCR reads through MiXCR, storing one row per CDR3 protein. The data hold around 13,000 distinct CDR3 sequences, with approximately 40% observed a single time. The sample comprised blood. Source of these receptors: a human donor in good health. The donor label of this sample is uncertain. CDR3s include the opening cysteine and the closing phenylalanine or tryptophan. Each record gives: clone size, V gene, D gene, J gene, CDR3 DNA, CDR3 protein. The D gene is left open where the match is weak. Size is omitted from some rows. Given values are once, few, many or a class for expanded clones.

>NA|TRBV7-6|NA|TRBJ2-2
TGTGCCAGCACCTTAGTCCCCGGGAGATTTGACACCGGGGAGCTGTTTTTT
CASTLVPGRFDTGELFF
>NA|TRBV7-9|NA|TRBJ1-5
TGTGCCAGCAGCCTGGTTTCCGGCAATCAGCCCCAGCATTTT
CASSLVSGNQPQHF
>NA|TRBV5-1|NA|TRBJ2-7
TGCGCCAGCAGCTTGCTTCCAGACAGAGAATACGAGCAGTACTTC
CASSLLPDREYEQYF
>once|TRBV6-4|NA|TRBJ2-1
TGTGCCAGCAGTACAATGCGGGACAGCAATGAGCAGTTCTTC
CASSTMRDSNEQFF
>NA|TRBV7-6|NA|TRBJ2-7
TGTGCCAGCAGCTTAGAACAAGGAAACTCCTACGAGCAGTACTTC
CASSLEQGNSYEQYF
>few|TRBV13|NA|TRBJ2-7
TGTGCCAGCAGCTTAAGAGCCTACGAGCAGTACTTC
CASSLRAYEQYF
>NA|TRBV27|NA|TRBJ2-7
TGTGCCAGCCGTCCCCGGACAGAGAGCTACGAGCAGTACTTC
CASRPRTESYEQYF
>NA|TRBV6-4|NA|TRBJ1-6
TGTGCCAGCAGTGACTCGTGGAAATCACCCCTCCACTTT
CASSDSWKSPLHF
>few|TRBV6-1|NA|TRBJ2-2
TGTGCCAGCTCCCGGGAGTACATAACCGGGGAGCTGTTTTTT
CASSREYITGELFF
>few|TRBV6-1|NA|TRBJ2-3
TGTGCCAGCAGGTCCAACACAGATACGCAGTATTTT
CASRSNTDTQYF
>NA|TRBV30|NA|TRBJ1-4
TGTGCCTGGAGTGCGGGCCGAGCCGGGGAAAAACTGTTTTTT
CAWSAGRAGEKLFF
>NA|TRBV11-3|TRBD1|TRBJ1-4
TGTGCCAGCAGCTTCCGGACAGGGAGGGATGAAAAACTGTTTTTT
CASSFRTGRDEKLFF
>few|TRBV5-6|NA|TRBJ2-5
TGTGCCAGCAGCTTGGGGCGGGGAACCCAGTACTTC
CASSLGRGTQYF
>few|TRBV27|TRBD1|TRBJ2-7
TGTGCCAGCAGTTTCACAGGGGGCTACGAGCAGTACTTC
CASSFTGGYEQYF
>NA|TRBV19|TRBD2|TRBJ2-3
TGTGCCAGTAGTATAAGGCTAGCGGCCACAGATACGCAGTATTTT
CASSIRLAATDTQYF
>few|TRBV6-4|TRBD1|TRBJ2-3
TGTGCCAGCAGTGGGGGACAGGGGGCAGATACGCAGTATTTT
CASSGGQGADTQYF
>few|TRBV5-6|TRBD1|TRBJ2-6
TGTGCCAGCAGCTTAGGGACAGGGTTCTCTGGGGCCAACGTCCTGACTTTC
CASSLGTGFSGANVLTF
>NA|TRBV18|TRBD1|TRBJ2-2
TGTGCCAGCTCACAGGGGGCATCGGTGACCGGGGAGCTGTTTTTT
CASSQGASVTGELFF
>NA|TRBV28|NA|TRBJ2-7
TGTGCCAGCGCTTTGGGGCAGGGTCTGTACTTC
CASALGQGLYF
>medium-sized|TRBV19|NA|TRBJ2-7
TGTGCCAGTAGTATAGTCGGCACCTACGAGCAGTACTTC
CASSIVGTYEQYF
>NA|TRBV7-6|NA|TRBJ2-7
TGTGCCAGCAGCTTCGGAGACAGGTTCCACGAGCAGTACTTC
CASSFGDRFHEQYF
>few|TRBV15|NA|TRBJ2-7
TGTGCCACCAGCAGAGATTCCGGACAGTACGAGCAGTACTTC
CATSRDSGQYEQYF
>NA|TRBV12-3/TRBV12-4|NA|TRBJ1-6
TGTGCCAGCAGCTCCCGGGGGGTCGGATCACCCCTCCACTTT
CASSSRGVGSPLHF
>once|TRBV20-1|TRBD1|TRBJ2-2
TGCAGTGCTAGGACAGGGGGCGACACCGGGGAGCTGTTTTTT
CSARTGGDTGELFF
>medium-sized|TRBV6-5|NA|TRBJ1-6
TGTGCCAGCAGTTCACGAGCGGGAGGCCCCGGTTCACCCCTCCACTTT
CASSSRAGGPGSPLHF
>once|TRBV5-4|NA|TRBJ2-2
TGTGCCAGCAGCCTAAGGGGACGGAAAGACACCGGGGAGCTGTTTTTT
CASSLRGRKDTGELFF
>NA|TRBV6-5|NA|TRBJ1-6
TGTGCCAGCAGGCCGCAACTTTACGGACTTTCACCCCTCCACTTT
CASRPQLYGLSPLHF
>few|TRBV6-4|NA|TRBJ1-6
TGTGCCAGCAGTCTCACGGCCGAGGATTCACCCCTCCACTTT
CASSLTAEDSPLHF
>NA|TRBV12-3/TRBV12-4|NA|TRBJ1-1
TGTGCCAGCAGTTTAGCGCTGCGGAACACTGAAGCTTTCTTT
CASSLALRNTEAFF
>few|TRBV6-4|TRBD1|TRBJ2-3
TGTGCCAGCAGGAAGGGACAGGACTTCACAGATACGCAGTATTTT
CASRKGQDFTDTQYF
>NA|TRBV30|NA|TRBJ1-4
TGTGCCTGGAGCGTCGGGGGAATCCATGAAAAACTGTTTTTT
CAWSVGGIHEKLFF
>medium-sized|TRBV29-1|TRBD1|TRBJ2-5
TGCAGCGTGGTGGACAGGGATGGGCAGACCCAGTACTTC
CSVVDRDGQTQYF
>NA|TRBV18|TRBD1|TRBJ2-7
TGTGCCAGCTCACCACCCGCGGGACAGGGAATCTCCTACGAGCAGTACTTC
CASSPPAGQGISYEQYF
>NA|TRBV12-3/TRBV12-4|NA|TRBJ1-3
TGTGCCAGCAGCCGGGAAACTTTGTCTGGAAACACCATATATTTT
CASSRETLSGNTIYF
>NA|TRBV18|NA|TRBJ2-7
TGTGCCAGCTCACCATGGGCCACACTCTACGAGCAGTACTTC
CASSPWATLYEQYF
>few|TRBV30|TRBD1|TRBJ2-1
TGTGCCCAAGACCACAGGGGGTTGGGCAATGAGCAGTTCTTC
CAQDHRGLGNEQFF